A selection of T cell receptor beta chains follows, all from one sample in a study of sequential checkpoint blockade in melanoma. Sequenced by immunoSEQ multiplex PCR; TCRdb stores in-frame clones only, minus some. The sample has a few thousand clones, roughly 18% seen once; the top ten hold about 9%. The sample here was tumor tissue (inferred from file names), taken from a patient given nivolumab and ipilimumab in sequence. Receptors were obtained from a human donor with melanoma. The CDR3 runs from the conserved cysteine through the conserved F or W. A D gene is named only where the DNA matches it firmly. Clone size is shown for a subset of rows, as once, few, many or a class of expanded clone.

j_call v_call cdr3_length d_call clone_size cdr3_nt cdr3_aa
TRBJ2-7 TRBV11-3 16 TRBD1 many TGTGCCAGCAGCTCTACCGACAGGGGGTTGGGTTACGAGCAGTACTTC CASSSTDRGLGYEQYF
TRBJ1-4 TRBV4-1 17 NA NA TGCGCCAGCAGCCAAGATTATCTGGGTACGATTAATGAAAAACTGTTTTTT CASSQDYLGTINEKLFF
TRBJ1-4 TRBV11-3 14 NA many TGTGCCAGCAGCTTAGTGGGAACTAATGAAAAACTGTTTTTT CASSLVGTNEKLFF
TRBJ2-7 TRBV11-3 15 NA many TGTGCCAGCAGCTTAGTGGGGGGCTTAGTATACGAGCAGTACTTC CASSLVGGLVYEQYF
TRBJ1-5 TRBV19 14 NA NA TGTGCCAGTAGTATAGGAGTGGTTTATCAGCCCCAGCATTTT CASSIGVVYQPQHF
TRBJ2-3 TRBV30 13 NA NA TGTGCCTGGAGTGTAGGGTTCACAGATACGCAGTATTTT CAWSVGFTDTQYF
TRBJ2-6 TRBV6-8 15 NA NA TGTGCCATTCGGCAGGCAGACTCTGGGGCCAACGTCCTGACTTTC CAIRQADSGANVLTF
TRBJ2-7 TRBV6-8 14 NA medium-sized TGTGCCAGCAGGGCCCCGGGTATCCTCTACGAGCAGTACTTC CASRAPGILYEQYF
TRBJ2-1 TRBV1 15 NA few TGCGCCAGCAGCCCCTCTACGAGCTCCTACAATGAGCAGTTCTTC CASSPSTSSYNEQFF
TRBJ2-3 TRBV30 14 NA few TGTGCCTGGAGGCGCAGAGGGGCCACAGATACGCAGTATTTT CAWRRRGATDTQYF
TRBJ2-1 TRBV29-1 14 NA once TGCAGCGTTGTGCGAGTGGATCTCTACAATGAGCAGTTCTTC CSVVRVDLYNEQFF
TRBJ1-5 TRBV30 15 NA NA TGTGCCTGGAGTCCCCGCGGCCTAGCCAATCAGCCCCAGCATTTT CAWSPRGLANQPQHF
TRBJ2-5 TRBV11-3 16 NA many TGTGCCAGCAGCTTACGGCAGGAGGGTTACCAAGAGACCCAGTACTTC CASSLRQEGYQETQYF
TRBJ2-7 TRBV6-8 14 NA medium-sized TGTGCCAGCAGTTACGGCGCGTTAGCCTACGAGCAGTACTTC CASSYGALAYEQYF
TRBJ2-4 TRBV15 20 TRBD1 large TGTGCCACCAGCAGAGATTTTAAAGAGGGACAGGTTGGGGCCAAAAACATTCAGTACTTC CATSRDFKEGQVGAKNIQYF
TRBJ2-1 TRBV4-1 14 NA NA TGCGCCAGCAGCCAAGTCCTAGACTCCAATGAGCAGTTCTTC CASSQVLDSNEQFF
TRBJ2-3 TRBV5-1 14 TRBD2 NA TGCGCCAGCAGCACGGCGACTAGCCCAGATACGCAGTATTTT CASSTATSPDTQYF
TRBJ2-3 TRBV11-3 16 TRBD2 few TGTGCCAGCAGCTTTACGACTAGCGGGGGGACAGATACGCAGTATTTT CASSFTTSGGTDTQYF
TRBJ2-7 TRBV5-1 14 TRBD1 NA TGCGCCAGCAGCTCGGACAGGGCAGACCACGAGCAGTACTTC CASSSDRADHEQYF
TRBJ1-4 TRBV2 15 NA NA TGTGCCAGCAACAGAAAGAGGGGTGCGGGTGAAAAACTGTTTTTT CASNRKRGAGEKLFF
TRBJ1-1 TRBV28 13 NA few TGTGCCAGCAGCCCCGGACGTAGGACTGAAGCTTTCTTT CASSPGRRTEAFF
TRBJ1-3 TRBV9 16 NA NA TGTGCCAGCAGGCGACAGGAGCTCATCTCTGGAAACACCATATATTTT CASRRQELISGNTIYF
TRBJ2-2 TRBV10-2 15 NA medium-sized TGCGCCAGCAGTGAGCTCCTGGACATATCCGGGGAGCTGTTTTTT CASSELLDISGELFF
TRBJ1-2 TRBV6-8 14 TRBD1 medium-sized TGTGCCAGCAGTACGCCCCGGACAGGGGGTGGCTACACCTTC CASSTPRTGGGYTF
TRBJ2-7 TRBV23-1 14 TRBD1 few TGCGCCAGCAGCCCGGGACAGGGTTTTTCCGAGCAGTACTTC CASSPGQGFSEQYF
TRBJ1-5 TRBV28 18 TRBD1 few TGTGCCAGCAGTGGCCTCCGGGACAGGACCTCTAGCAATCAGCCCCAGCATTTT CASSGLRDRTSSNQPQHF
TRBJ2-1 TRBV29-1 15 TRBD1 once TGCAGCGTTGTTTGGGGGACAGGGAAGGGTGATGAGCAGTTCTTC CSVVWGTGKGDEQFF
TRBJ1-6 TRBV30 14 TRBD1 medium-sized TGTGCCTGGACCATGGGACAGTATAATTCACCCCTCCACTTT CAWTMGQYNSPLHF
TRBJ1-2 TRBV6-8 13 NA few TGTGCCAGCAGTTTGGGTAATCGCTATGGCTACACCTTC CASSLGNRYGYTF
TRBJ1-4 TRBV9 14 NA few TGTGCCAGCAGTGAAGAGGGTTTTTATGAAAAACTGTTTTTT CASSEEGFYEKLFF
TRBJ2-5 TRBV25-1 12 NA NA TGTGCCAGCAGCCAGATGTGGGAGACCCAGTACTTC CASSQMWETQYF
TRBJ1-1 TRBV5-1 15 TRBD1 NA TGCGCCAGCAGCCCAGGGGGCGCGGGGAACACTGAAGCTTTCTTT CASSPGGAGNTEAFF
TRBJ1-2 TRBV11-3 14 NA medium-sized TGTGCCAGCAGCCAAGGGGGTAAACGGTATGGCTACACCTTC CASSQGGKRYGYTF
TRBJ2-1 TRBV11-3 14 TRBD2 medium-sized TGTGCCAGCAGCTCCATAGCGGGAACTAATGAGCAGTTCTTC CASSSIAGTNEQFF
TRBJ1-6 TRBV11-3 16 NA many TGTGCCAGCAGCCAGAACGTAAACCCAGGGGATTCACCCCTCCACTTT CASSQNVNPGDSPLHF
TRBJ2-3 TRBV15 15 NA few TGTGCCACCAGCAGAGTCGCTACCTACACAGATACGCAGTATTTT CATSRVATYTDTQYF
TRBJ2-5 TRBV5-1 16 NA NA TGCGCCAGCAACCCAACACCCATACGGCCTCAAGAGACCCAGTACTTC CASNPTPIRPQETQYF
TRBJ1-2 TRBV6-8 14 NA few TGTGCCAGCAGTCCACACGACAGGTTCGATGGCTACACCTTC CASSPHDRFDGYTF
TRBJ1-6 TRBV6-8 15 NA few TGTGCCAGCAGCCTCGGTGGGACGGTCAATTCACCCCTCCACTTT CASSLGGTVNSPLHF
TRBJ2-7 TRBV9 15 NA many TGTGCCAGCAGCTTGGGTCGGCTAGCCATTTACGAGCAGTACTTC CASSLGRLAIYEQYF
TRBJ2-7 TRBV30 13 NA few TGTGCCTGGAGTGTAACGCGTAGGCACGAGCAGTACTTC CAWSVTRRHEQYF
TRBJ2-7 TRBV11-3 14 NA many TGTGCCAGCAGCTCTCGACAGAACCCCTACGAGCAGTACTTC CASSSRQNPYEQYF
TRBJ2-3 TRBV5-1 16 TRBD1 NA TGCGCCAGCAGCTTCGGGACAGGGGGATTCACAGATACGCAGTATTTT CASSFGTGGFTDTQYF
TRBJ1-2 TRBV9 18 NA NA TGTGCCAGCAGCGCCCACACAAGGGCTCTTAAGTCTAACTATGGCTACACCTTC CASSAHTRALKSNYGYTF
TRBJ2-5 TRBV6-8 16 NA few TGTGCCAGCAGTTACCTCCAGGGGGAGGCCTCGGAGACCCAGTACTTC CASSYLQGEASETQYF
TRBJ2-3 TRBV9 15 NA few TGTGCCAGCAGCGTAGCAGGCAGAAGCACAGATACGCAGTATTTT CASSVAGRSTDTQYF